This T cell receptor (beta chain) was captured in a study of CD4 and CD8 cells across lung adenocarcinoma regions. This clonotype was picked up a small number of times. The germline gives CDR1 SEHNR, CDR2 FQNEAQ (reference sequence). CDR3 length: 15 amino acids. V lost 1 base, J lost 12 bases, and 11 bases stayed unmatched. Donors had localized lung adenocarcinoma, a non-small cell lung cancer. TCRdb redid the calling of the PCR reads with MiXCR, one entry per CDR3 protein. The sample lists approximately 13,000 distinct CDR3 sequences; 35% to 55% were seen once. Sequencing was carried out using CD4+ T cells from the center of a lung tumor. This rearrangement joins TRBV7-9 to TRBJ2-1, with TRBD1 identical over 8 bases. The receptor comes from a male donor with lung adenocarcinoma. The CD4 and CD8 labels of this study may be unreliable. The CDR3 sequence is CASSLGQGRGIRQFF. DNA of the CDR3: TGTGCCAGCAGCTTAGGACAGGGGAGAGGGATAAGGCAGTTCTTC.